Below are 15 T cell receptor beta chains sequenced from a single sample in a study of T cells in women clearing cervical HPV infection. Sequenced by immunoSEQ multiplex PCR; TCRdb stores in-frame clones only, minus some. Its table records roughly 30,000 clones. The specimen was blood buffy coat. The origin of the receptors is a woman between 18 and 70 years old with a cervical HPV16 infection that either progressed to CIN3+ or cleared (not recorded which).

On this clone: The CDR3 end lies 3 residues beyond the end of the read and is filled in from the germline J gene. This sequence joins TRBV7-3 and TRBJ2-3, with 7 nucleotides matching TRBD1. CDR1 and CDR2 (germline): SGHTA, FQGTGA. This CDR3 is built from 17 residues. CDR3 DNA, as far as it was read: TGTGCCAGCAGGAAACGGACAGGAGCTTATAGCAATCAGCCG. Translated, it gives CASRKRTGAYSNQP. The entire CDR3 reads CASRKRTGAYSNQPQYF.

Regarding this clone: With the read ending 3 residues before the CDR3 end, the germline J gene is used to fill in that end. The rearrangement uses TRBV19 and TRBJ1-5; no definite D call. Germline loops: CDR1 LNHDA, CDR2 SQIVND (reference sequence). V gave up 10 bases and J gave up 0 bases, with 16 bases separating them. The CDR3 contains 15 residues. The sequenced part of the CDR3 DNA is TGTGCCACTAAAGAAACGGTAAATAGCAATCAGCCC. Its protein is CATKETVNSNQP. The whole CDR3 protein reads CATKETVNSNQPQHF.

About this clone: The read comes to an end 3 residues before the CDR3 does, leaving the germline J gene to fill in the end. The gene calls are TRBV5-1 and TRBJ2-4; TRBD1 agrees at 7 bases. Losses at the gene ends were 0 bases for V and 0 bases for J; bases not matched to a gene: 9. The CDR3 covers 18 residues. CDR1 is SGHRS, CDR2 YFSETQ, per germline. CDR3 loop: CASSLEGTEDLAKNIQYF. The covered CDR3 bases are TGCGCCAGCAGCTTGGAAGGGACAGAGGATCTAGCCAAAAACATT. The full variable domain, rest sourced from reference TRBV5-1 and TRBJ2-4, is KAGVTQTPRYLIKTRGQQVTLSCSPISGHRSVSWYQQTPGQGLQFLFEYFSETQRNKGNFPGRFSGRQFSNSRSEMNVSTLELGDSALYLCASSLEGTEDLAKNIQYFGAGTRLSVL.

Remarks on this clone: The read ends 3 residues early relative to the CDR3; the germline J gene fills the gap. The chain recombines TRBV7-2 with TRBJ1-6; 11 nucleotides align to TRBD1. CDR1 and CDR2 (germline): SGHTA, FQGNSA. The CDR3 sequence is 14 residues long. CDR3 DNA (partial): TGTGCCAGCAGCTTGGGGGACAGGGGGTCCCCC. Amino acids: CASSLGDRGSP. The full CDR3 protein is CASSLGDRGSPLHF.

Turning to this clone: The CDR3 goes on 3 residues after the read ends, and that part is filled in from the germline J gene. J is TRBJ2-1 and V is TRBV9, with unresolved D. Trimming removed 3 bases at V and 0 bases at J, with 10 bases between. CDR1 is SGDLS and CDR2 is YYNGEE in the germline V gene. The CDR3 length is 15 residues. This chain's CDR3 is CASSDTVSSYNEQFF. The DNA read from the CDR3 is TGTGCCAGCAGCGACACAGTAAGCTCCTACAATGAG.

The part of the CDR3 DNA that was read is TGTGCCAGCAGCTTGACCGGACTAGCGGGAGGCGAG. It is translated as CASSLTGLAGGE. The CDR3, in full, reads CASSLTGLAGGEQYF. The V call is TRBV7-9, the J call TRBJ2-7; the match to TRBD2 covers 14 bases. The missing CDR3 end, 3 residues past where the read stops, is filled in from the germline J gene. With V trimmed by 3 bases and J by 6 bases, 4 bases remained unmatched. Germline CDR1 is SEHNR and CDR2 is FQNEAQ (reference sequence). The CDR3 is 15 amino acids.

As for this clone: The CDR3 end falls 3 residues outside the read, so it is completed with the germline J gene. The chain joins TRBV14 to TRBJ2-1, with D hard to call. Germline lookup yields CDR1 SGHDN and CDR2 FVKESK. There are 16 residues in the CDR3. Trimming took 2 bases from V and 0 from J, leaving 11 bases between them. The CDR3 sequence: CASSQLESSSYNEQFF. Partial CDR3 DNA: TGTGCCAGCAGCCAACTAGAGAGTAGCTCCTACAATGAG.

Turning to this clone: The observed sequence ends 3 residues before the CDR3 terminus, with the missing tail filled in from the germline J gene. J is TRBJ2-7 and V is TRBV4-2; D may be TRBD1 (6 bases). CDR1 and CDR2 from the germline V gene are LGHNA and YNFKEQ. Trimming removed 0 bases from V and 0 bases from J, with 15 bases in between. The CDR3 contains 17 residues. The DNA read from the CDR3 is TGTGCCAGCAGCCAAGAAATAAGGACAGAACTCTCCTACGAG. Protein product: CASSQEIRTELSYE. The entire CDR3 sequence reads CASSQEIRTELSYEQYF.

For this clone: The CDR3 goes on 3 residues after the read ends, and that part is filled in from the germline J gene. V is TRBV11-2 and J is TRBJ1-4, with D unresolved. V was cut by 5 bases and J by 1 base, with 8 bases left in between. Germline lookup yields CDR1 SGHAT and CDR2 FQNNGV. The CDR3 has 14 residues. Incomplete CDR3 DNA: TGTGCCAGCAGCCTCGGTGGAACTAATGAAAAA. Its translation is CASSLGGTNEK. The CDR3 reads in full as CASSLGGTNEKLFF.

About this clone: Read coverage stops 3 residues before the CDR3 terminus; the germline J gene supplies the remainder. The V and J genes are TRBV29-1 and TRBJ1-1, with 11 positions matching TRBD1. The CDR3 is 14 residues long. Germline-derived CDR1 and CDR2 are SQVTM and ANQGSEA. The ends lost 8 bases at V and 4 bases at J; junction bases unmatched: 9. The CDR3 DNA, read in part, is TGCAGCTTCAGCCTAGGACAGGGGGCCACTGAA. This encodes CSFSLGQGATE. The full CDR3 protein is CSFSLGQGATEAFF. Full variable domain (outside the CDR3, taken from reference TRBV29-1 and TRBJ1-1): SAVISQKPSRDICQRGTSLTIQCQVDSQVTMMFWYRQQPGQSLTLIATANQGSEATYESGFVIDKFPISRPNLTFSTLTVSNMSPEDSSIYLCSFSLGQGATEAFFGQGTRLTVV.

About this clone: The read finishes 3 residues shy of the CDR3 end, and the germline J gene is used to complete it. The rearrangement links TRBV30 to TRBJ2-7; 9 bases align to TRBD1. The CDR3 loop spans 13 amino acids. V was pared by 2 bases and J by 4 bases, with 3 bases of the junction left unmatched. The germline V gene encodes CDR1 GTSNPN and CDR2 SVGIG (reference sequence). CDR3 DNA (partial): TGTGCCTGGAGTTCGGGGACAGGGTACGAG. Amino acids: CAWSSGTGYE. The entire CDR3 reads CAWSSGTGYEQYF.

Comment on this clone: Germline is not matched at one junction end, which may reflect a read error. Other DNA sequences from this sample encode an identical CDR3 as well. The sequenced part of the CDR3 DNA is TGTGCCAGCAGCTCCCAGGGCCTCTCTGGAAACACA. It encodes CASSSQGLSGNT. The complete CDR3 reads CASSSQGLSGNTIYF. This rearrangement joins TRBV7-2 to TRBJ1-3, with a possible D match to TRBD1 (5 bases). The CDR3 end falls 3 residues outside the read, so it is completed with the germline J gene. This CDR3 has 15 amino acids. Germline CDR1 is SGHTA and CDR2 is FQGNSA.

Notes on this clone: The read terminates 3 residues before the CDR3 end, so the remaining end is supplied by the germline J gene. The chain uses TRBV2 and TRBJ2-3; possible D gene TRBD1, 7 bases. The CDR3 runs 14 residues. The germline V gene encodes CDR1 SNHLY and CDR2 FYNNEI. CDR3: CASSRQGGDQPQYF. Partial CDR3 DNA: TGTGCCAGCAGTAGACAGGGCGGGGATCAGCCG.

On this clone: Read coverage stops 3 residues before the CDR3 terminus; the germline J gene supplies the remainder. Other DNA sequences of this sample code for an identical CDR3. This chain uses TRBV2 with TRBJ1-2; TRBD1 matches 10 bases. CDR1 is SNHLY and CDR2 is FYNNEI in the germline V gene. The CDR3 is 15 residues long. J gave up 6 bases and V 6 bases, and 10 bases lay outside the gene matches. The CDR3 sequence is CASRDNRDRGDGYTF. The DNA read from the CDR3 is TGTGCCAGCAGGGACAACCGGGACAGGGGTGATGGC. The whole variable domain, remainder taken from reference TRBV2 and TRBJ1-2, is EPEVTQTPSHQVTQMGQEVILRCVPISNHLYFYWYRQILGQKVEFLVSFYNNEISEKSEIFDDQFSVERPDGSNFTLKIRSTKLEDSAMYFCASRDNRDRGDGYTFGSGTRLTVV.

This clone registers medium-sized by frequency. The CDR3 extends 3 residues past the end of the read, so its final part is completed from the germline J gene. The same CDR3 also results from other DNA sequences found in this sample. The chain employs TRBV14 and TRBJ2-4; 7 bases agree with TRBD1. Germline lookup yields CDR1 SGHDN and CDR2 FVKESK. With 0 bases clipped from V and 0 bases from J, the junction kept 5 bases outside the gene matches. There are 17 residues in the CDR3. Incomplete CDR3 DNA: TGTGCCAGCAGCCAAGATCGGCCAGGGGGAGCCAAAAACATT. It yields the protein CASSQDRPGGAKNI. The complete CDR3 protein is CASSQDRPGGAKNIQYF.